These 19 T cell receptor beta chains share one sample of origin, sequenced in a study of blood T cell repertoires in COVID-19. TCRdb's copy holds only in-frame clones and misses some; the assay was immunoSEQ multiplex PCR. The table lists hundreds of thousands of clones, about 85% of them singletons, with less than 4.5% in the top ten. The sequenced sample was peripheral blood. The receptors were sampled from a woman between 45 and 65 years old with active or convalescent COVID-19.

The J gene is TRBJ1-2, the V gene TRBV20-1; TRBD1 agrees at 8 bases. The CDR3 has 11 residues. Germline lookup yields CDR1 DFQATT and CDR2 SNEGSKA (reference sequence). J lost 8 bases, V lost 3 bases, and 2 bases had no gene match. CDR3 in DNA: TGCAGTGCTAGGCGGACAGGGGGCTACACCTTC. Translated: CSARRTGGYTF.

V and J are TRBV9 and TRBJ2-7, with D perhaps TRBD2 (7 bases). Trimming shortened V by 0 bases and J by 3 bases, and 13 bases separated the two germline ends. This CDR3 has 15 residues. Germline CDR1 reads SGDLS; CDR2 reads YYNGEE. CDR3 sequence: CASSVGRRGGYEQYF. For the CDR3, the DNA is TGTGCCAGCAGCGTAGGCAGGAGGGGGGGCTACGAGCAGTACTTC.

The chain carries TRBV6-5 and TRBJ1-1; D uncertain. The CDR3 length is 14 residues. V lost 6 bases and J lost 1, with 12 bases in between. Germline CDR1 reads MNHEY; CDR2 reads SVGAGI. CDR3 residues: CASRSTGWNTEAFF. The CDR3 nucleotides read TGTGCCAGCAGAAGCACGGGGTGGAACACTGAAGCTTTCTTT.

The chain couples TRBV5-1 to TRBJ2-1; 9 bases line up with TRBD2. The CDR3 is 15 amino acids. Germline CDR1 reads SGHRS; CDR2 reads YFSETQ. J lost 9 bases, V lost 0 bases, and 7 bases had no gene match. This CDR3 reads CASSLEAGGPPEQFF. The CDR3 DNA follows: TGCGCCAGCAGCTTGGAGGCGGGAGGGCCCCCTGAGCAGTTCTTC.

This clone was picked up a small number of times. CDR3 nucleotides: TGTGCCAGCAGCTTAGGACAGGGAGATGGCTACACCTTC. It encodes CASSLGQGDGYTF. The chain employs TRBV11-1 and TRBJ1-2, with TRBD1 identical over 7 bases. The germline CDR1 and CDR2 sequences are SGHAT and FQDESV (reference sequence). The junction had 2 bases not matched to a gene; V was cut back by 1 base and J by 6 bases. The CDR3 has 13 amino acids.

Only a few counts were recorded for this clone. The J gene is TRBJ2-3, the V gene TRBV7-3; 8 bases are a match to TRBD2. CDR3 size: 15 residues. Germline lookup yields CDR1 SGHTA and CDR2 FQGTGA. V was pared by 5 bases and J by 5 bases, with 9 bases of the junction left unmatched. The CDR3 nucleotides read TGTGCCAGCAGCGCCGGACTAGCCCTGAGAGATACGCAGTATTTT. Its translation: CASSAGLALRDTQYF.

The chain couples TRBV7-2 to TRBJ2-1; weak D call: TRBD2 (5 bases). Deletions cut 1 base from V and 8 bases from J, with 9 bases between. Germline lookup yields CDR1 SGHTA and CDR2 FQGNSA. The CDR3 has 13 residues. The CDR3 is CASSLGSEYEQFF. The CDR3 DNA reads as TGTGCCAGCAGCTTAGGTAGCGAGTATGAGCAGTTCTTC.

This chain connects TRBV29-1 to TRBJ1-5, with 7 bases fitting TRBD1. V lost 6 bases to trimming and J lost 2 bases; unmatched junction nucleotides: 10. Germline assignment: CDR1 SQVTM and CDR2 ANQGSEA. The CDR3 is 15 residues long. CDR3 sequence reads: CSVSLFGQGNQPQHF. In nucleotides, the CDR3 is TGCAGCGTCTCCCTCTTTGGACAGGGCAATCAGCCCCAGCATTTT.

The chain couples TRBV3-1 (or the pseudogene TRBV3-2) to TRBJ2-5; D possibly corresponds to TRBD2 (5 bases). CDR3 size: 13 residues. Trimming stripped 4 bases from V and 7 bases from J, with 13 bases between. Looked up from germline, CDR1 is LGHDT and CDR2 is YNNKEL (reference sequence). The CDR3 sequence is CASSRLLWATQYF. The CDR3 DNA is TGTGCCAGCAGCCGACTACTATGGGCGACCCAGTACTTC.

On this clone: This CDR3 is also generated by other DNA sequences in the sample. The CDR3 here is CASSLTGDYGYTF. The CDR3 region has the DNA TGTGCCAGCAGTTTGACAGGGGACTATGGCTACACCTTC. This chain uses TRBV12-3 or TRBV12-4 with TRBJ1-2; 8 bases agree with TRBD1. The J segment lost 3 bases and the V segment lost 3 bases, leaving 0 bases of the junction unmatched. The CDR3 loop spans 13 amino acids.

The V and J genes are TRBV30 and TRBJ2-1; 10 bases align to TRBD2. This CDR3 comprises 14 residues. J lost 9 bases, V lost 4 bases, and 9 bases had no gene match. CDR1 GTSNPN and CDR2 SVGIG come from the germline V gene (reference sequence). Here the CDR3 reads CAWNRASGSTEQFF. CDR3 coding DNA: TGTGCCTGGAATCGTGCTAGCGGGAGTACTGAGCAGTTCTTC.

This sequence joins TRBV6-1 and TRBJ2-1, with 12 bases identical to TRBD2. The junction had 7 bases not matched to a gene; V was cut back by 4 bases and J by 0 bases. The CDR3 covers 18 residues. CDR1 and CDR2 (germline): MNHNS, SASEGT. Here the CDR3 reads CASSAGTSGPSSYNEQFF. The DNA of the CDR3 is TGTGCCAGCAGTGCCGGGACTAGCGGGCCCAGCTCCTACAATGAGCAGTTCTTC.

V and J are TRBV2 and TRBJ1-6; possibly TRBD1 for D (6 bases). Per germline, CDR1 SNHLY and CDR2 FYNNEI. CDR3 size: 16 residues. The V gene lost 6 bases and the J gene lost 1 base, with 13 bases spanning the gap. CDR3 in amino acids: CASRKKGGSYNSPLHF. Written as DNA, the CDR3 is TGTGCCAGCAGGAAGAAGGGGGGGTCCTATAATTCACCCCTCCACTTT.

The chain has TRBV27 and TRBJ2-2, with unresolved D. Germline V CDR1 and CDR2: MNHEY, SMNVEV (reference sequence). Trimming removed 3 bases at V and 4 bases at J, with 9 bases between. The CDR3 consists of 14 residues. CDR3 bases: TGTGCCAGCAGTTTCTTATTGTCCACCGGGGAGCTGTTTTTT. This codes for CASSFLLSTGELFF.

This clone came up once. The chain recombines TRBV5-8 with TRBJ2-1, with 7 bases aligning to TRBD1. The CDR3 has 15 amino acids. Germline CDR1 and CDR2: SGHTS and YDEGEE. Losses at the gene ends were 2 bases for V and 8 bases for J; bases not matched to a gene: 10. CDR3 DNA sequence: TGTGCCAGCAGCTTCTCGGCAGGGGGACGATATGAGCAGTTCTTC. This translates into CASSFSAGGRYEQFF.

This clone was counted between two and nine times. The rearrangement links TRBV6-4 to TRBJ2-3, with a tentative D call TRBD2 (6 bases). Germline CDR1 is MRHNA and CDR2 is SNTAGT. The CDR3 consists of 13 residues. Trimming took off 4 bases at V and 4 bases at J, with 9 bases between the two ends. The CDR3 DNA sequence: TGTGCCAGCAGTGGGGACTTCTCAGATACGCAGTATTTT. This translates into CASSGDFSDTQYF.

The V and J genes are TRBV28 and TRBJ1-2; the D is unclear. CDR1 and CDR2 from the germline V gene are MDHEN and SYDVKM. The length of the CDR3 is 13 residues. The V end lost 6 bases, the J end lost 5 bases, and 13 bases lay between the germline ends. CDR3 nucleotides: TGTGCCAGCAGCCCATCGGGTCTTTATGGCTACACCTTC. Translation: CASSPSGLYGYTF.

The chain carries TRBV6-2 or TRBV6-3 and TRBJ1-1; D possibly corresponds to TRBD1 (5 bases). Looked up from germline, CDR1 is MNHEY and CDR2 is SVGEGT. Trimming cost V 4 bases and J 10 bases, with 19 bases left between them. The CDR3 has 14 residues. The CDR3 is CASSSSRGKGRAFF. The CDR3 nucleotides are TGTGCCAGCAGTTCGTCCCGGGGGAAGGGGCGAGCTTTCTTT.

This chain links TRBV11-2 with TRBJ2-1, with TRBD2 matching 10 bases. The V gene end was trimmed by 3 bases and the J gene end by 9 bases; junction bases not matched to a gene: 11. The germline V gene encodes CDR1 SGHAT and CDR2 FQNNGV. The CDR3 has 16 amino acids. CDR3 region: CASSLLAGGVTGEQFF. The CDR3 nucleotides are TGTGCCAGCAGCTTGTTAGCGGGAGGCGTTACGGGTGAGCAGTTCTTC.